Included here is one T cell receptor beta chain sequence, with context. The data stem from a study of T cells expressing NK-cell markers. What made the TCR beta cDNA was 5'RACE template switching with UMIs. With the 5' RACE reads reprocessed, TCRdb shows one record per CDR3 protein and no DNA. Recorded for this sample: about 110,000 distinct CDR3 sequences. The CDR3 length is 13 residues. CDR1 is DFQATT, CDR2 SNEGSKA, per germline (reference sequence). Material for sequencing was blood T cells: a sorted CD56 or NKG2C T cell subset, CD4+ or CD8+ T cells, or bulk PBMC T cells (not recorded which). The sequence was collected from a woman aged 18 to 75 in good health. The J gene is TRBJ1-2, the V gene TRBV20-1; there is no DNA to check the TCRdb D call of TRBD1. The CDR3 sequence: CSARPEQGYGYTF.